Detailed here is one T cell receptor (beta chain). This record belongs to a study of blood T cell repertoires in COVID-19. Study context: Spain, Italy and the United States supplied samples that represented acute and convalescent COVID-19.

In terms of age and location, participants ranged from roughly 18 to 90 years and lived in about 25 US areas. During the 2 weeks before they entered the study, exposed participants had met someone with a PCR-confirmed or clinician-diagnosed COVID-19 case. V lost 6 bases to trimming and J lost 7 bases, with 6 bases between them. The CDR3 spans 11 residues. Germline loops: CDR1 SNHLY, CDR2 FYNNEI. Under the authors' procedure: How many nucleated cells were present was estimated from reference gene primer amplification. Libraries were prepared by immunoSEQ multiplex PCR; TCRdb keeps only in-frame clonotypes and omits some of them. V and J calls and clone size are those listed in that table; D and trimming were worked out from the DNA. Of 250,000 to 400,000 clones in the sample, about 85% were seen once.

The chain joins TRBV2 to TRBJ1-4; D is unresolved. The clonotype comes from a woman between 25 and 40 years old who had been exposed to COVID-19. The sample consisted of PBMCs or T cells enriched from blood (not recorded which). The CDR3 sequence is CASSGPEKLFF. Here the CDR3 DNA reads TGTGCCAGCAGCGGTCCTGAAAAACTGTTTTTT. The full variable domain, completed using reference TRBV2 and TRBJ1-4, is EPEVTQTPSHQVTQMGQEVILRCVPISNHLYFYWYRQILGQKVEFLVSFYNNEISEKSEIFDDQFSVERPDGSNFTLKIRSTKLEDSAMYFCASSGPEKLFFGSGTQLSVL.